This TCR beta chain was sequenced in a study of T cell repertoires in cytomegalovirus infection (dated by TCRdb to the late 2010s). Concerning the study at large: Because public TCR beta signatures pointed to carriage of CMV infection together with the matching HLA type, the HLA type of each donor mattered for the analysis.

Beyond this particular receptor, the publication reports: The ex vivo response was dominated by HLA-C-restricted CMV-specific TCR beta clonotypes, which also provided the single most frequent clonotype in two of eight donors. In both this cohort and an independent approximately 400-donor cohort, the cumulative frequency of public TCR beta family members distinguished carriers of CMV infection plus the relevant HLA type.

This clonotype was detected only a few times. Its antigen is not yet known. No much larger clonotype is one base removed from it; base qualities were not supplied. Sequencing took place on an Illumina HiSeq 1500. In TCRdb, the public reads were trimmed at Q25 with fastp and aligned with MiXCR, with productive beta chains retained. Merged by CDR3 protein, the rows form single entries marked with the most common genes and DNA. The table for this sample lists about 490,000 distinct CDR3 sequences; about 30% of them were counted only once. The ten biggest clones cover approximately 13% of the sample. From the cysteine through the phenylalanine, the CDR3 covers 14 amino acids. The only DNA kept is the CDR3, 42 bases in frame from the first base. Per the germline V gene, SGHDT is the CDR1 and YYEEEE is the CDR2. Trimming takes 4 bases off V and 5 bases off J; junction bases not matched to a gene: 2.

In this chain, TRBV5-6 is recombined with TRBJ1-5; the junction holds 11 bases that match TRBD1. The clonotype was recovered from a human donor in good health (CMV status not recorded). Some clones in this sample may be carry-over from other donors' samples. Sample: PBMCs. The CDR3 corresponds to CASSEGQGDQPQHF. In nucleotide form, the sequence is TGTGCCAGCAGCGAGGGACAGGGGGATCAGCCCCAGCATTTT. Beyond the CDR3, the reference TRBV5-6 and TRBJ1-5 genes provide the residues; the full variable domain reads: DAGVTQSPTHLIKTRGQQVTLRCSPKSGHDTVSWYQQALGQGPQFIFQYYEEEERQRGNFPDRFSGHQFPNYSSELNVNALLLGDSALYLCASSEGQGDQPQHFGDGTRLSIL.